Following are 17 T cell receptor beta chains from one sample sequenced in a study of cytomegalovirus exposure and HLA in healthy donors. The PCR employed 60 Vbeta primers together with 13 Jbeta primers. Measured with immunoSEQ multiplex PCR; TCRdb has only the in-frame clones, and not every one. Among approximately 190,000 clones listed, 80% to 85% were seen once. Sequenced input: PBMCs. These receptors all stem from a woman under 30 in good health and CMV-seronegative.

V and J are TRBV28 and TRBJ1-1, with D possibly matching TRBD1 (6 bases). V was cut by 5 bases and J by 11 bases, with 18 bases left in between. Germline loops: CDR1 MDHEN, CDR2 SYDVKM. This CDR3 has 13 residues. The CDR3 coding sequence is TGTGCCAGCAGTAACCCGCTGGGGGCTCGGGCTTTCTTT. It encodes CASSNPLGARAFF. Drawing the rest from reference TRBV28 and TRBJ1-1, the complete variable domain is DVKVTQSSRYLVKRTGEKVFLECVQDMDHENMFWYRQDPGLGLRLIYFSYDVKMKEKGDIPEGYSVSREKKERFSLILESASTNQTSMYLCASSNPLGARAFFGQGTRLTVV.

The rearrangement uses TRBV18 and TRBJ1-1; TRBD1 matches at 9 bases. This CDR3 is 16 amino acids long. The trim removed 3 bases at V and 2 bases at J, leaving 7 bases unmatched. Germline V CDR1 and CDR2: KGHSH, LQKENI. In DNA, the CDR3 is TGTGCCAGCTCACCTATTCGGGACAGGGAAAACACTGAAGCTTTCTTT. Its protein is CASSPIRDRENTEAFF.

This rearrangement joins TRBV5-4 to TRBJ1-1; 8 nucleotides align to TRBD1. The V gene's germline CDR1 is SGHNT and CDR2 YYREEE (reference sequence). The J segment lost 0 bases and the V segment lost 0 bases, leaving 13 bases of the junction unmatched. CDR3 length equals 19 residues. The CDR3 sequence: CASSLGQGKGEGMNTEAFF. The CDR3 nucleotides read TGTGCCAGCAGCTTGGGACAGGGGAAAGGGGAGGGCATGAACACTGAAGCTTTCTTT.

This chain uses TRBV5-1 with TRBJ1-6; 11 positions agree with TRBD1. There are 15 residues in the CDR3. V shed 7 bases, J shed 10 bases, and the junction held 10 bases outside the gene matches. CDR1 and CDR2 from the germline V gene are SGHRS and YFSETQ. CDR3 loop: CASGTRTGGKSPLHF. CDR3 in DNA: TGCGCCAGCGGGACCCGGACAGGGGGCAAGTCACCCCTCCACTTT.

This chain joins TRBV5-4 and TRBJ1-1; a possible D gene is TRBD1 (6 bases). Trimming removed 0 bases from V and 1 base from J, with 7 bases in between. The germline V gene has CDR1 SGHNT and CDR2 YYREEE (reference sequence). The CDR3 has 14 residues. In DNA, the CDR3 is TGTGCCAGCAGCTTGGGGGGACAGAACACTGAAGCTTTCTTT. Its translation is CASSLGGQNTEAFF.

The chain is built from TRBV7-8 and TRBJ1-1, with D possibly being TRBD1 (6 bases). The CDR3 runs 14 residues. Trimming left V 3 bases short and J 0 bases short, with 8 bases between. Germline V gives CDR1 SGHVS, CDR2 FQNEAQ. The chain's CDR3 is CASSFRGLNTEAFF. CDR3 in DNA: TGTGCCAGCAGCTTTAGGGGGTTGAACACTGAAGCTTTCTTT.

The CDR3 loop is CASSLAGGDTIYF. CDR3 DNA: TGTGCCAGCAGCTTAGCGGGGGGAGACACCATATATTTT. This sequence joins TRBV7-9 and TRBJ1-3; D may be TRBD1 (5 bases). The length of the CDR3 is 13 residues. Germline CDR1 SEHNR, CDR2 FQNEAQ (reference sequence). V gave up 0 bases and J gave up 8 bases, with 8 bases separating them.

The chain uses TRBV7-9 and TRBJ2-5; 7 nucleotides agree with TRBD2. The germline CDR1 and CDR2 sequences are SEHNR and FQNEAQ (reference sequence). V shed 3 bases and J 7 bases; nucleotides not matched to a gene: 17. CDR3 length: 17 residues. CDR3 sequence: CASSLGRAVTLGMTQYF. In nucleotides, the CDR3 is TGTGCCAGCAGCTTGGGGAGGGCCGTTACCCTGGGGATGACCCAGTACTTC.

V gene TRBV7-9 combines with J gene TRBJ2-1, with D unclear. The CDR3 extends over 13 amino acids. The V and J ends lost 4 bases and 4 bases respectively, with 8 bases between them. Looked up from germline, CDR1 is SEHNR and CDR2 is FQNEAQ (reference sequence). The CDR3 protein is CASSSIHYNEQFF. The CDR3, as DNA: TGTGCCAGCAGCTCTATCCATTACAATGAGCAGTTCTTC.

The chain has TRBV18 and TRBJ2-3, with D maybe TRBD1 (6 bases). This CDR3 has 16 amino acids. V dropped 3 bases and J dropped 5 bases, with 18 bases sitting between them. Germline CDR1 reads KGHSH; CDR2 reads LQKENI. The CDR3 coding sequence is TGTGCCAGCTCACCGACGGACGGAGGCAGGGGAGATACGCAGTATTTT. This encodes CASSPTDGGRGDTQYF.

The chain is built from TRBV20-1 and TRBJ2-5; the D is unclear. Near its end, the DNA agrees better with TRBJ2-7, so the J call may be wrong. The CDR3 length is 11 residues. The germline V gene encodes CDR1 DFQATT and CDR2 SNEGSKA (reference sequence). The CDR3 DNA reads TGCAGTGCTAGAGATCACCACGAGCAGTACTTC. Translation: CSARDHHEQYF.

The rearrangement links TRBV6-5 to TRBJ2-7; TRBD2 matches at 7 bases. V shed 6 bases, J shed 0 bases, and the junction held 5 bases outside the gene matches. CDR1 and CDR2 from the germline V gene are MNHEY and SVGAGI. The CDR3 consists of 14 residues. The CDR3 DNA sequence: TGTGCCAGCAGCCCTAGCGGACCCTCCTACGAGCAGTACTTC. This translates into CASSPSGPSYEQYF.

The chain has TRBV11-2 and TRBJ2-1, with D maybe TRBD2 (6 bases). The V gene lost 0 bases and the J gene lost 0 bases, with 6 bases spanning the gap. Germline V gene data show CDR1 as SGHAT and CDR2 as FQNNGV. This CDR3 is 15 amino acids long. The DNA of the CDR3 is TGTGCCAGCAGCTTAGACGGGAGCTCCTACAATGAGCAGTTCTTC. Translation: CASSLDGSSYNEQFF.

This chain connects TRBV7-8 to TRBJ1-1; 7 bases fit TRBD1. After removal of 5 bases from V and 0 bases from J, the junction contained 3 bases not matched to a gene. In germline, CDR1 is SGHVS, CDR2 FQNEAQ. There are 14 residues in the CDR3. The CDR3 coding sequence is TGTGCCAGCAGCCAGGGGGGATTGAACACTGAAGCTTTCTTT. This sequence encodes CASSQGGLNTEAFF.

The chain has TRBV13 and TRBJ2-3; the D is unclear. V dropped 0 bases and J dropped 15 bases, with 22 bases sitting between them. The CDR3 has 15 amino acids. CDR1 and CDR2 from the germline V gene are PRHDT and FYEKMQ (reference sequence). The CDR3 nucleotides read TGTGCCAGCAGCTTAGGGAGCGCCTCTAACATGGGTTTTTATTTT. Translating it yields CASSLGSASNMGFYF.

The CDR3 DNA sequence: TGTGCCAGCAGCTTAGGGAGCTCTGGAAACACCATATATTTT. Translating gives CASSLGSSGNTIYF. This chain links TRBV7-2 with TRBJ1-3; D unclear. V was pared by 1 base and J by 0 bases, with 4 bases between. The germline V gene has CDR1 SGHTA and CDR2 FQGNSA. CDR3 length: 14 amino acids.

The DNA for the CDR3 is TGTGCCAGCAGACGATACAGTGGTGGGGCCAACGTCCTGACTTTC. Residues: CASRRYSGGANVLTF. The chain couples TRBV28 to TRBJ2-6, with D hard to call. Germline loops: CDR1 MDHEN, CDR2 SYDVKM. The CDR3 runs 15 residues. V was clipped by 6 bases and J by 3 bases, with 12 bases between them.